This T cell receptor beta chain stems from a study of T cells in Graves' hyperthyroidism and ophthalmopathy. Study information: Upon initial diagnosis and before any treatment, peripheral blood was collected.

There were TCR beta CDR3 regions amplified from RNA transcripts. HTBI primers were employed in a first-round RT-PCR of the TCR CDR3. A single record per CDR3 protein comes from TCRdb applying MiXCR to the multiplex PCR reads. The table includes 250,000 to 300,000 distinct CDR3 sequences, around 15% detected once. There are a few counts of this clonotype. The CDR3 has 15 amino acids. Germline CDR1 LNHDA, CDR2 SQIVND (reference sequence). V trimming: 7 bases; J trimming: 5 bases; junction bases outside the gene matches: 12. The sequenced sample consisted of blood. V is TRBV19 and J is TRBJ2-5, with 8 bases that match TRBD1. This TCR was sampled from a woman aged 60-75 years with Graves' ophthalmopathy. The CDR3 here is CASTDGQGGWETQYF. Written as DNA, the CDR3 is TGTGCCAGTACCGATGGACAGGGAGGTTGGGAGACCCAGTACTTC.